The T cell receptor (beta chain) under discussion was sequenced for a study of cytomegalovirus exposure and HLA in healthy donors. Study results and limitations: Versus the approximately 700-donor mean, an Asian-associated ancestry cluster reportedly showed fewer N-insertions in a later analysis. A later analysis, which compared TCR beta chains of equal frequency, found the HLA-associated ones more clonally expanded. Solely CMV serostatus was available to characterize immune exposure.

The CDR3 runs 15 residues. Losses at the gene ends were 0 bases for V and 4 bases for J; bases not matched to a gene: 4. CDR1 is SGHDT and CDR2 is YYEEEE in the germline V gene. This clone was seen once. Its antigen is not known. The PCR was carried out with 60 Vbeta primers and 13 Jbeta primers. Libraries were prepared by immunoSEQ multiplex PCR; TCRdb keeps only in-frame clonotypes and omits some of them. This sample has 120,000 or so clones, with 80% found just once. The sample consisted of PBMCs. This chain links TRBV5-6 with TRBJ2-5; 9 positions match TRBD1. This clonotype was obtained from a man aged 30 to 45 in good health and CMV-seronegative. The CDR3 DNA reads TGTGCCAGCAGCTTGGGGGACAGGGTGGTAGAGACCCAGTACTTC. As protein: CASSLGDRVVETQYF.